The 9 T cell receptor beta chains below come from one sample, sequenced in a study of T cells in tuberculosis. Only in-frame clones appear in the TCRdb table, and some are missing; sequencing was by immunoSEQ multiplex PCR. The sample contains 35,000 to 45,000 clones, approximately 94% of which appear only once. The time point denotes: new active TB diagnosis, blood taken before or within 7 days of starting treatment. This material consisted of PBMCs, taken at tuberculosis diagnosis. The receptor set was obtained from an adult with tuberculosis.

The chain joins TRBV2 to TRBJ1-5; D is perhaps TRBD1 (5 bases). Germline values: CDR1 SNHLY, CDR2 FYNNEI. CDR3 length: 14 residues. Trimming removed 5 bases at V and 8 bases at J, with 16 bases between. Here the CDR3 DNA reads TGTGCCAGCAGTAATGGATGGGGCGGGGAGCCCCAGCATTTT. The encoded protein is CASSNGWGGEPQHF.

The chain joins TRBV7-2 to TRBJ2-3; the D gene is possibly TRBD2 (6 bases). Germline V gene sequence: CDR1 SGHTA, CDR2 FQGNSA. This CDR3 spans 15 amino acids. V was trimmed by 0 bases and J by 4 bases, leaving 11 bases between them. Here the CDR3 reads CASSLAGTGADTQYF. In nucleotides, the CDR3 is TGTGCCAGCAGCTTAGCTGGGACGGGAGCAGATACGCAGTATTTT. The full variable domain, completed using reference TRBV7-2 and TRBJ2-3, is GAGVSQSPSNKVTEKGKDVELRCDPISGHTALYWYRQSLGQGLEFLIYFQGNSAPDKSGLPSDRFSAERTGGSVSTLTIQRTQQEDSAVYLCASSLAGTGADTQYFGPGTRLTVL.

This chain links TRBV6-4 with TRBJ2-1; tentatively, D is TRBD2 (5 bases). Germline V lookup: CDR1 MRHNA, CDR2 SNTAGT. Trimming took off 5 bases at V and 7 bases at J, with 12 bases between the two ends. CDR3 length equals 13 residues. CDR3 sequence: CASSLLRGNEQFF. CDR3 DNA sequence: TGTGCCAGCAGTTTACTCCGGGGAAATGAGCAGTTCTTC.

J is TRBJ2-3 and V is TRBV9; 7 nucleotides align to TRBD2. Unmatched junction bases numbered 8, after V lost 4 bases and J lost 6 bases. From germline, CDR1 is SGDLS and CDR2 YYNGEE. CDR3 length equals 14 residues. The CDR3 here is CASSPRTREDTQYF. The CDR3 DNA follows: TGTGCCAGCAGCCCTCGGACTAGGGAGGATACGCAGTATTTT.

V usage is TRBV5-3 and J usage is TRBJ2-7; maybe TRBD1 (5 bases). TRBV5-3 belongs to the ORF category, with a function that is uncertain. This CDR3 contains 18 residues. V lost 0 bases to trimming and J lost 0 bases, with 19 bases between them. CDR3 protein: CARSLAGQGVRSSYEQYF. The CDR3 coding sequence is TGTGCCAGAAGCTTGGCCGGTCAGGGCGTTAGAAGCTCCTACGAGCAGTACTTC.

The chain has TRBV7-9 and TRBJ2-7; the D is unclear. CDR3 length equals 10 residues. CDR1 is SEHNR and CDR2 is FQNEAQ in the germline V gene (reference sequence). The V gene lost 7 bases and the J gene lost 3 bases, with 4 bases spanning the gap. The CDR3 here is CASNNYEQYF. The CDR3 bases are TGTGCCAGCAATAACTACGAGCAGTACTTC.

The V gene is TRBV6-4, the J gene TRBJ2-7; 7 positions agree with TRBD1. Losses at the gene ends were 6 bases for V and 2 bases for J; bases not matched to a gene: 4. CDR1 is MRHNA, CDR2 SNTAGT, per germline. The CDR3 covers 13 residues. The CDR3 loop reads CASSSTGTYEQYF. The DNA for the CDR3 is TGTGCCAGCAGCTCGACAGGGACCTACGAGCAGTACTTC.

This chain uses TRBV2 with TRBJ2-4, with D tentatively TRBD1 (6 bases). This CDR3 is 19 amino acids long. Between the trimmed V and J ends, which lost 5 bases and 1 base, there was a span of 24 bases. In germline, CDR1 is SNHLY, CDR2 FYNNEI. In nucleotides, the CDR3 is TGTGCCAGCAGTTCCATAATTATCGGCAGGGGTATGGCCAAAAACATTCAGTACTTC. Protein product: CASSSIIIGRGMAKNIQYF.

This clone came up a few times. The chain has TRBV6-6 and TRBJ1-2, with TRBD1 matching over 7 bases. The CDR3 has 14 amino acids. Germline V CDR1 and CDR2: MNHNY, SVGAGI (reference sequence). V was clipped by 6 bases and J by 8 bases; unmatched bases: 12. The CDR3 spells CASRRDSQEEGYTF. CDR3 nucleotides: TGTGCCAGCAGACGGGACAGTCAAGAAGAAGGCTACACCTTC.